These 24 T cell receptor beta chains came from one sample sequenced in a study of T cells in localized non-small cell lung cancer. The repertoire was sequenced with immunoSEQ multiplex PCR; TCRdb's copy has only in-frame clones and lacks some. In the table there are almost 30,000 clones, 70% to 90% of which are singletons. This specimen was peripheral blood, taken before any cancer treatment. These receptors originate from a female donor older than 55 with stage III squamous cell lung carcinoma.

The CDR3 protein is CASSLTQQGSGANVLTF. CDR3 bases: TGCGCCAGCAGCTTGACCCAACAGGGGTCCGGGGCCAACGTCCTGACTTTC. The V and J genes are TRBV5-1 and TRBJ2-6, with 7 bases fitting TRBD1. Losses at the gene ends were 1 base for V and 4 bases for J; bases not matched to a gene: 8. There are 17 residues in the CDR3. The germline CDR1 and CDR2 sequences are SGHRS and YFSETQ. Looking up the rest from reference TRBV5-1 and TRBJ2-6 gives the full variable domain: KAGVTQTPRYLIKTRGQQVTLSCSPISGHRSVSWYQQTPGQGLQFLFEYFSETQRNKGNFPGRFSGRQFSNSRSEMNVSTLELGDSALYLCASSLTQQGSGANVLTFGAGSRLTVL.

The rearrangement links TRBV4-1 to TRBJ1-3, with D perhaps matching TRBD1 (5 bases). V was trimmed by 8 bases and J by 0 bases, leaving 14 bases between them. CDR1 MGHRA and CDR2 YSYEKL come from the germline V gene. This CDR3 comprises 15 residues. The CDR3 sequence: CASGTGTGSGNTIYF. In DNA form, the CDR3 reads TGCGCCAGCGGCACAGGCACGGGCTCTGGAAACACCATATATTTT.

The chain combines TRBV30 with TRBJ2-1; 8 nucleotides agree with TRBD2. CDR1 and CDR2 (germline): GTSNPN, SVGIG (reference sequence). J gave up 10 bases and V 5 bases, and 10 bases lay outside the gene matches. This CDR3 contains 13 residues. Here the CDR3 reads CAWAGGLEVEQFF. The CDR3 DNA is TGTGCCTGGGCGGGAGGACTCGAGGTCGAGCAGTTCTTC.

The gene calls are TRBV9 and TRBJ1-1; D is ambiguous. Germline V lookup: CDR1 SGDLS, CDR2 YYNGEE. This CDR3 contains 15 residues. Trimming took off 0 bases at V and 1 base at J, with 10 bases between the two ends. CDR3 residues: CASSVGVTGNTEAFF. The CDR3 coding sequence is TGTGCCAGCAGCGTAGGGGTCACGGGGAACACTGAAGCTTTCTTT.

This chain uses TRBV2 with TRBJ1-6, with D unclear. Trimming took off 2 bases at V and 3 bases at J, with 5 bases between the two ends. This CDR3 spans 14 amino acids. Germline CDR1 is SNHLY and CDR2 is FYNNEI. The CDR3 protein is CASSERIYNSPLHF. The CDR3 DNA reads as TGTGCCAGCAGTGAAAGGATCTATAATTCACCCCTCCACTTT.

The rearrangement links TRBV5-1 to TRBJ2-5, with a weak D call TRBD2 (5 bases). Trimming left V 4 bases short and J 0 bases short, with 13 bases between. The CDR3 extends over 15 amino acids. Germline CDR1 and CDR2: SGHRS and YFSETQ. The CDR3 region is CASSLRPGYQETQYF. The CDR3 bases are TGCGCCAGCAGCCTCAGACCGGGATACCAAGAGACCCAGTACTTC.

The V gene is TRBV5-1, the J gene TRBJ2-5, with TRBD2 identical over 10 bases. Germline lookup yields CDR1 SGHRS and CDR2 YFSETQ. This CDR3 contains 14 residues. Germline trimming cut 4 bases from V and 3 bases from J; bases unmatched to any gene: 3. In nucleotides, the CDR3 is TGCGCCAGCAGCGCCGGGACTAGCGAAGAGACCCAGTACTTC. Encoded protein: CASSAGTSEETQYF.

The chain carries TRBV1 and TRBJ1-4; the tabulated D call, TRBD1, remains unverified against the DNA. TRBV1 is labeled a pseudogene. The CDR3 contains 17 residues. Here the CDR3 reads CTSSQVRPGGYNEKLFF. In nucleotides, the CDR3 is TGCACCAGCAGCCAAGTAAGGCCAGGGGGTTATAATGAAAAACTGTTTTTT.

J is TRBJ1-3 and V is TRBV5-5; 9 bases match TRBD1. The CDR3 totals 15 residues. Germline trimming cut 3 bases from V and 4 bases from J; bases unmatched to any gene: 5. Per the germline V gene, CDR1 is SGHKS and CDR2 is YYEKEE (reference sequence). CDR3: CASSWGTGSGNTIYF. In nucleotides, the CDR3 is TGTGCCAGCAGCTGGGGGACAGGGTCGGGAAACACCATATATTTT.

The rearrangement joins TRBV7-6 to TRBJ2-7; possibly TRBD2 for D (6 bases). The J call may not be correct, given that the DNA end is closer to TRBJ2-5. CDR1 and CDR2 from the germline V gene are SGHVS and FNYEAQ. The CDR3 consists of 16 residues. CDR3 region: CASSLLASASQETQYF. The DNA of the CDR3 is TGTGCCAGCAGCTTACTCGCTAGCGCCTCCCAAGAGACCCAGTACTTC.

The chain joins TRBV28 to TRBJ2-7; 8 nucleotides line up with TRBD1. V gave up 2 bases and J gave up 2 bases; unmatched junction bases: 2. Germline-derived CDR1 and CDR2 are MDHEN and SYDVKM. The CDR3 contains 14 residues. CDR3 nucleotide sequence: TGTGCCAGCAGTTTAACACAGGGGGCCTACGAGCAGTACTTC. Encoded protein: CASSLTQGAYEQYF.

The V gene is TRBV2, the J gene TRBJ2-1, with D unclear. The CDR3 extends over 14 amino acids. Germline CDR1 is SNHLY and CDR2 is FYNNEI. V was cut by 1 base and J by 4 bases, with 8 bases left in between. This chain's CDR3 is CASSEDGVYNEQFF. DNA of the CDR3: TGTGCCAGCAGTGAAGATGGGGTATACAATGAGCAGTTCTTC.

The chain recombines TRBV25-1 with TRBJ2-3; 9 nucleotides align to TRBD1. This CDR3 has 15 residues. Per germline, CDR1 MGHDK and CDR2 SYGVNS. With 4 bases clipped from V and 4 bases from J, the junction kept 6 bases outside the gene matches. CDR3 nucleotides: TGTGCCAGCAGTGCACAGGGGGCAAACCCAGATACGCAGTATTTT. Residues: CASSAQGANPDTQYF.

The chain has TRBV5-4 and TRBJ2-1, with a weak D call TRBD1 (5 bases). Germline values: CDR1 SGHNT, CDR2 YYREEE (reference sequence). Trimming removed 4 bases at V and 0 bases at J, with 8 bases between. This CDR3 spans 14 amino acids. This CDR3 is CASSPQGSYNEQFF. DNA for the CDR3: TGTGCCAGCAGCCCCCAGGGCTCCTACAATGAGCAGTTCTTC.

The gene calls are TRBV5-6 and TRBJ1-3, with a weak D call TRBD1 (5 bases). With 2 bases removed from V and 0 bases from J, the gap between germline ends came to 12 bases. The CDR3 runs 16 residues. Germline V gene data show CDR1 as SGHDT and CDR2 as YYEEEE. Written as DNA, the CDR3 is TGTGCCAGCAGCTTAACCGGGACCCCCTCTGGAAACACCATATATTTT. As protein: CASSLTGTPSGNTIYF.

The J gene is TRBJ2-3, the V gene TRBV5-4; unclear D gene. V gave up 0 bases and J gave up 3 bases, with 2 bases separating them. The CDR3 length is 12 residues. Germline V CDR1 and CDR2: SGHNT, YYREEE (reference sequence). CDR3 nucleotides: TGTGCCAGCAGCTTGGAAACAGATACGCAGTATTTT. Its protein is CASSLETDTQYF. Drawing the rest from reference TRBV5-4 and TRBJ2-3, the complete variable domain is ETGVTQSPTHLIKTRGQQVTLRCSSQSGHNTVSWYQQALGQGPQFIFQYYREEENGRGNFPPRFSGLQFPNYSSELNVNALELDDSALYLCASSLETDTQYFGPGTRLTVL.

This chain connects TRBV4-3 to TRBJ1-2; the match to TRBD1 covers 7 bases. CDR3 length: 15 amino acids. V was clipped by 2 bases and J by 4 bases; unmatched bases: 7. In germline, CDR1 is LGHNA, CDR2 YSLEER. CDR3: CASSQFLGGGYGYTF. The CDR3, as DNA: TGCGCCAGCAGCCAATTTTTAGGGGGCGGCTATGGCTACACCTTC.

CDR3 region: CASSLILGLVVNTGELFF. The CDR3 DNA follows: TGTGCCAGCAGCTTAATTCTGGGACTAGTAGTGAACACCGGGGAGCTGTTTTTT. This chain uses TRBV7-6 with TRBJ2-2; the match to TRBD2 covers 8 bases. The CDR3 totals 18 residues. The germline gives CDR1 SGHVS, CDR2 FNYEAQ. Germline trimming cut 2 bases from V and 1 base from J; bases unmatched to any gene: 9.

This clone was found a few times. The rearrangement uses TRBV2 and TRBJ1-4; D is unresolved. This CDR3 has 14 residues. Trimming left V 4 bases short and J 0 bases short, with 6 bases between. Germline CDR1 is SNHLY and CDR2 is FYNNEI. The CDR3 bases are TGTGCCAGCAGTGGAAAGGCAACTAATGAAAAACTGTTTTTT. Its protein product is CASSGKATNEKLFF.

The genes are TRBV7-9 and TRBJ2-7; D perhaps matches TRBD1 (6 bases). CDR3 length: 13 residues. The germline V gene encodes CDR1 SEHNR and CDR2 FQNEAQ (reference sequence). V lost 5 bases, J lost 3 bases, and 11 bases lay in between. The CDR3 protein is CASSPDRHYEQYF. DNA for the CDR3: TGTGCCAGCAGCCCCGACAGGCACTACGAGCAGTACTTC.

V usage is TRBV7-6 and J usage is TRBJ2-7; the D gene is possibly TRBD1 (6 bases). The CDR3 runs to 14 residues. From germline, CDR1 is SGHVS and CDR2 FNYEAQ. V gave up 4 bases and J gave up 6 bases, with 16 bases separating them. CDR3 DNA: TGTGCCAGCAGCTCGCAGGGGACCTCTGGCGAGCAGTACTTC. This sequence encodes CASSSQGTSGEQYF.

The chain has TRBV19 and TRBJ2-1; TRBD2 matches at 7 bases. V lost 6 bases, J lost 1 base, and 3 bases stayed unmatched. The CDR3 contains 14 residues. The germline V gene encodes CDR1 LNHDA and CDR2 SQIVND (reference sequence). CDR3 in DNA: TGTGCCAGTAGGTCCGGGGGGTCCTACAATGAGCAGTTCTTC. Amino acids: CASRSGGSYNEQFF.

With regard to this clone: Other nucleotide sequences from this sample produce the same CDR3. The chain recombines TRBV6-1 with TRBJ2-5; D not certain. This CDR3 comprises 15 residues. Germline V gene data show CDR1 as MNHNS and CDR2 as SASEGT. The germline V and J ends were trimmed by 4 bases and 8 bases, with 20 bases remaining between them. DNA for the CDR3: TGTGCCAGCAGTGTGACAAAGGATAGGATGGAAACCCAGTACTTC. It is translated as CASSVTKDRMETQYF.

V is TRBV28 and J is TRBJ2-3; 10 nucleotides align to TRBD2. CDR3 length equals 16 residues. Trimming cost V 6 bases and J 1 base; bases outside gene matches: 7. Germline CDR1 is MDHEN and CDR2 is SYDVKM. Here the CDR3 reads CASSWGLAGGTDTQYF. The CDR3 nucleotides read TGTGCCAGCAGCTGGGGGCTAGCGGGGGGCACAGATACGCAGTATTTT.